The 19 T cell receptor beta chains reported below all come from one sample, sequenced in a study of identical twins. MiXCR, applied by TCRdb to the 5' RACE reads, yields one record per CDR3 protein. The sample carries about 690,000 distinct CDR3 sequences, roughly 6.2% recorded once. Sequenced input: naive T cells sorted from blood. Receptor source: a young man in good health.

This clonotype was detected ten times or more. The rearrangement links TRBV5-1 to TRBJ2-1, with D possibly TRBD1 on 5 matching bases. The CDR3 loop spans 15 amino acids. V lost 0 bases to trimming and J lost 4 bases, with 11 bases between them. Germline V CDR1 and CDR2: SGHRS, YFSETQ. For the CDR3, the DNA is TGCGCCAGCAGCTTGGAGCAGGGAAAATACAATGAGCAGTTCTTC. Its translation: CASSLEQGKYNEQFF.

V gene TRBV20-1 combines with J gene TRBJ2-3; TRBD1 might be the D (6 bases). Germline CDR1 reads DFQATT; CDR2 reads SNEGSKA (reference sequence). The CDR3 has 13 residues. In DNA, the CDR3 is TGCAGCAGGGACAACGTAAGCACAGATACGCAGTATTTT. It yields the protein CSRDNVSTDTQYF.

This clonotype was recorded at least ten times. This chain joins TRBV12-3 or TRBV12-4 and TRBJ2-6, with D unresolved. The CDR3 contains 16 residues. V was shortened by 1 base and J by 0 bases, with 7 bases between the two germline ends. CDR3 sequence: CASSLGVISGANVLTF. The CDR3 region has the DNA TGTGCCAGCAGTTTAGGAGTTATCTCTGGGGCCAACGTCCTGACTTTC.

This clonotype appeared a few times. This chain uses TRBV11-2 with TRBJ2-1, with D perhaps matching TRBD2 (5 bases). Per germline, CDR1 SGHAT and CDR2 FQNNGV. The germline V and J ends were trimmed by 1 base and 4 bases, with 11 bases remaining between them. This CDR3 is 15 amino acids long. The CDR3 bases are TGTGCCAGCAGCTTAGGACTAACCCCGTACAATGAGCAGTTCTTC. Translated: CASSLGLTPYNEQFF.

The table lists this clonotype with many counts. The V call is TRBV7-2, the J call TRBJ2-7; 7 bases fit TRBD2. This CDR3 has 13 amino acids. Germline V gene lookup returns CDR1 SGHTA and CDR2 FQGNSA. V lost 3 bases to trimming and J lost 2 bases; unmatched junction nucleotides: 1. The CDR3: CASSFGTTYEQYF. The CDR3 bases are TGTGCCAGCAGCTTCGGGACTACCTACGAGCAGTACTTC.

This clonotype showed up many times. This chain connects TRBV11-2 to TRBJ2-3; TRBD2 agrees at 9 bases. The CDR3 totals 16 residues. After removal of 5 bases from V and 9 bases from J, the junction contained 15 bases not matched to a gene. In germline, CDR1 is SGHAT, CDR2 FQNNGV. The CDR3 sequence is CASSPHRGRGAGTQYF. The CDR3 DNA is TGTGCCAGCAGCCCGCACCGCGGGAGGGGGGCGGGAACGCAGTATTTT.

This clonotype occurred a few times. J is TRBJ2-2 and V is TRBV3-1; 7 nucleotides line up with TRBD1. V was pared by 5 bases and J by 6 bases, with 6 bases of the junction left unmatched. Germline loops: CDR1 LGHDT, CDR2 YNNKEL (reference sequence). The CDR3 has 14 residues. CDR3: CASSGQEFSGELFF. CDR3 DNA sequence: TGTGCCAGCAGCGGACAGGAGTTCTCCGGGGAGCTGTTTTTT.

This clonotype was detected ten times or more. The V and J genes are TRBV12-3 or TRBV12-4 and TRBJ1-1, with D unresolved. The CDR3 runs 14 residues. V lost 5 bases and J lost 4, with 14 bases in between. In nucleotides, the CDR3 is TGTGCCAGCAGTCCGAGACTTCCCAGCACTGAAGCTTTCTTT. Its protein is CASSPRLPSTEAFF.

In its sample, this clonotype was seen many times. The chain has TRBV5-1 and TRBJ2-1, with 10 positions matching TRBD2. The germline CDR1 and CDR2 sequences are SGHRS and YFSETQ. J gave up 3 bases and V 5 bases, and 5 bases lay outside the gene matches. The CDR3 is 15 residues long. CDR3 sequence reads: CASRLAGGYYNEQFF. The CDR3 nucleotides read TGCGCCAGCAGATTAGCGGGAGGATACTACAATGAGCAGTTCTTC.

This sequence joins TRBV29-1 and TRBJ2-1; D is unclear. Trimming removed 6 bases from V and 5 bases from J, with 14 bases in between. Germline V CDR1 and CDR2: SQVTM, ANQGSEA. The CDR3 is 13 amino acids. In DNA form, the CDR3 reads TGCAGCGTGGACCCGGCTACCAACAATGAGCAGTTCTTC. Translated: CSVDPATNNEQFF.

This clonotype was detected many times. The V and J genes are TRBV5-1 and TRBJ2-7, with D possibly being TRBD1 (6 bases). The V gene's germline CDR1 is SGHRS and CDR2 YFSETQ. V was pared by 2 bases and J by 3 bases, with 12 bases between. This CDR3 is 14 amino acids long. The CDR3 reads CASSFDRSFYEQYV. The CDR3 DNA is TGCGCCAGCAGCTTTGACAGGTCTTTCTACGAGCAGTACGTC.

This clonotype has only a few counts. The genes are TRBV25-1 and TRBJ2-1; 13 bases map to TRBD2. The J segment lost 6 bases and the V segment lost 1 base, leaving 12 bases of the junction unmatched. The CDR3 consists of 19 residues. Germline assignment: CDR1 MGHDK and CDR2 SYGVNS. The CDR3 DNA follows: TGTGCCAGCAGTGAATGGGGACTAGCGGGATCCGGGGTAGGCAATGAGCAGTTCTTC. It codes for CASSEWGLAGSGVGNEQFF.

This chain links TRBV4-3 with TRBJ2-7, with TRBD2 matching over 8 bases. J was trimmed by 2 bases and V by 3 bases; bases with no gene match: 6. This CDR3 spans 15 amino acids. Germline V gene lookup returns CDR1 LGHNA and CDR2 YSLEER. CDR3 DNA: TGCGCCAGCAGCCAGCAAGCGGGGGCTGCCTACGAGCAGTACTTC. It codes for CASSQQAGAAYEQYF.

Details on this clonotype: This could be a read error, since a much larger clone is one nucleotide away. J is TRBJ2-1 and V is TRBV9; 7 bases match TRBD2. CDR1 is SGDLS, CDR2 YYNGEE, per germline. This CDR3 region has 15 residues. With 4 bases clipped from V and 0 bases from J, the junction kept 4 bases outside the gene matches. The CDR3 DNA reads TGTGCCAGCAGCAGAACTAGCGCCTCCTACAATGAGCAGTTCTTC. Amino acids: CASSRTSASYNEQFF.

Regarding this clonotype: This may be a read error, as it is one base from a much larger clone. The CDR3 ends on some other residue instead of the conserved phenylalanine or tryptophan, so this is likely a read error. CDR3 sequence reads: CSVVQIPTGELFY. DNA of the CDR3: TGCAGCGTTGTACAGATCCCCACCGGGGAGCTGTTTTAT. The genes are TRBV29-1 and TRBJ2-2, with D hard to call. Germline CDR1 SQVTM, CDR2 ANQGSEA. The CDR3 loop spans 13 amino acids. Trimming cost V 4 bases and J 4 bases, with 10 bases left between them.

This clonotype showed up many times. This chain joins TRBV12-5 and TRBJ2-5; TRBD2 agrees at 12 bases. After removal of 7 bases from V and 1 base from J, the junction contained 4 bases not matched to a gene. The germline gives CDR1 LGHNT, CDR2 FRNRAP. There are 15 residues in the CDR3. This chain's CDR3 is CASAPTSGSQETQYF. DNA of the CDR3: TGTGCTAGTGCCCCGACTAGCGGGAGCCAAGAGACCCAGTACTTC.

The chain couples TRBV24-1 to TRBJ2-3; unclear D gene. Trimming pared 12 bases from V and 5 bases from J, leaving 11 bases between. The CDR3 spans 11 residues. CDR1 is KGHDR, CDR2 SFDVKD, per germline. Here the CDR3 DNA reads TGTGCCCTTTCAGTAGGAGATACGCAGTATTTT. Translated, it gives CALSVGDTQYF.

This clonotype was seen repeatedly, ten times or more. The J gene is TRBJ1-2, the V gene TRBV12-3 or TRBV12-4; D is ambiguous. Deletions cut 8 bases from V and 2 bases from J, with 12 bases between. The CDR3 sequence is 13 residues long. CDR3 amino acids: CASRPTPNYGYTF. The DNA of the CDR3 is TGTGCCAGCCGCCCGACGCCGAACTATGGCTACACCTTC.

The chain carries TRBV7-9 and TRBJ2-1; 12 bases agree with TRBD2. V gave up 8 bases and J gave up 1 base; unmatched junction bases: 9. The CDR3 is made up of 17 amino acids. The germline gives CDR1 SEHNR, CDR2 FQNEAQ (reference sequence). The CDR3 loop reads CASPGLAGFGSYNEQFF. CDR3 DNA sequence: TGTGCCAGCCCAGGACTAGCGGGATTTGGTTCCTACAATGAGCAGTTCTTC.